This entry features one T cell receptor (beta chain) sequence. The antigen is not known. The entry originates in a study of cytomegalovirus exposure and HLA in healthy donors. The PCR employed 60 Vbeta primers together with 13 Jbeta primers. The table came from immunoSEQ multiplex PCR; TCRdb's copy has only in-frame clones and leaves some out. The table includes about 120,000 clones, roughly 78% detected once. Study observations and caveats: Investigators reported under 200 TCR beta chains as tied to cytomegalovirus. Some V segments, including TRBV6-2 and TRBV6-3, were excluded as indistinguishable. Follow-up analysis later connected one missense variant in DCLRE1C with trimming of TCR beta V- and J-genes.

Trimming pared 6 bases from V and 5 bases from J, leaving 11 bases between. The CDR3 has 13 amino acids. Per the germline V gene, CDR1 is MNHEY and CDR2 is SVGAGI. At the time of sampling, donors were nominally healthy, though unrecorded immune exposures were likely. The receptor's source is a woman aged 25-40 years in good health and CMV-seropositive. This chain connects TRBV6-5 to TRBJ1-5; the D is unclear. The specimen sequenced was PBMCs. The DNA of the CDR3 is TGTGCCAGCAGCCGCGCCCGTTATCAGCCCCAGCATTTT. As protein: CASSRARYQPQHF.